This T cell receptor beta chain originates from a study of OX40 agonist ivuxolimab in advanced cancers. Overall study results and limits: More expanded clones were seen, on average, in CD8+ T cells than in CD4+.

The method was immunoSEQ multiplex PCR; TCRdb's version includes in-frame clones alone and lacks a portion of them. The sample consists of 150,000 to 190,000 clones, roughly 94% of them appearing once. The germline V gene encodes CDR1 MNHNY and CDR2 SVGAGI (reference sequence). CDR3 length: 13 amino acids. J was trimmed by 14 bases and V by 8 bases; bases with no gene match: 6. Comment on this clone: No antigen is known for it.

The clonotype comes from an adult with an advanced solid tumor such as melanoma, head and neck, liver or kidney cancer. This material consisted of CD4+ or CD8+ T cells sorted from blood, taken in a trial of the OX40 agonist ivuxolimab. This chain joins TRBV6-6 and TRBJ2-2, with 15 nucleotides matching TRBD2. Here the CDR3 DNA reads TGTGCCAGCGGGACTAGCGGGGGGCTCCAACTGTTTTTT. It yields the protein CASGTSGGLQLFF.